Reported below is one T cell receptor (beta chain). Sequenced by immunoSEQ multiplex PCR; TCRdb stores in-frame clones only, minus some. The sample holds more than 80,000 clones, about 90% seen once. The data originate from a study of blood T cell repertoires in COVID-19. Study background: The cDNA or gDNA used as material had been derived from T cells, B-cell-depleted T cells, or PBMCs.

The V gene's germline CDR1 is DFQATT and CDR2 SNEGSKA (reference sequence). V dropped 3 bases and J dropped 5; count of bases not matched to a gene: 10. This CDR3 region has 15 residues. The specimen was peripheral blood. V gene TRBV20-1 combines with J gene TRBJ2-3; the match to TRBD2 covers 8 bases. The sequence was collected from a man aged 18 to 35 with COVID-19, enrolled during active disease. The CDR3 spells CSASRETGGGDTQYF. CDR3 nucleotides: TGCAGTGCTAGTAGGGAGACGGGAGGGGGAGATACGCAGTATTTT.